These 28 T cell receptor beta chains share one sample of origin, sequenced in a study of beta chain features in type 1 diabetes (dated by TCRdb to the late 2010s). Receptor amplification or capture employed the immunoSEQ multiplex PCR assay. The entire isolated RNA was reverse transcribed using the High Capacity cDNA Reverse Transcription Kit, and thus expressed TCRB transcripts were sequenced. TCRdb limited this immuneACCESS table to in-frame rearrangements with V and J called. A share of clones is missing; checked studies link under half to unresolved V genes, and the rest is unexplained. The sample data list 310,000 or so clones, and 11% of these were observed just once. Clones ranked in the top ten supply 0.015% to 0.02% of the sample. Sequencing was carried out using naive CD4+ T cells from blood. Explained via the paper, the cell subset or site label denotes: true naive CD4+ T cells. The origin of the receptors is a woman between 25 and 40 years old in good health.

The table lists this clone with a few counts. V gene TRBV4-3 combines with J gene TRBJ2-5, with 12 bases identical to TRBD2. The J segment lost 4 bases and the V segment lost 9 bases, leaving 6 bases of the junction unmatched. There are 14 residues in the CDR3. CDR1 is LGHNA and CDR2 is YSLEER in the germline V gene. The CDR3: CARKTSGRRETQYF. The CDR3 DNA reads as TGCGCCAGGAAAACTAGCGGGAGGAGAGAGACCCAGTACTTC.

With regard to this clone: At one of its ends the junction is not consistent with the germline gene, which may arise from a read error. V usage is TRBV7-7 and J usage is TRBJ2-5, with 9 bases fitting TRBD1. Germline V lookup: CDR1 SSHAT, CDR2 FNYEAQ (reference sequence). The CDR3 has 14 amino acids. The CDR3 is CASSHGTGQETQYF. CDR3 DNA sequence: TGTGCTAGCAGCCATGGGACAGGGCAAGAGACCCAGTACTTC.

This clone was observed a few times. The CDR3 coding sequence is TGTGCCTGGAGGTCTGGGGGCGGAAACACCATATATTTT. Translating it yields CAWRSGGGNTIYF. The rearrangement uses TRBV30 and TRBJ1-3; maybe TRBD1 (6 bases). The CDR3 runs 13 residues. Per germline, CDR1 GTSNPN and CDR2 SVGIG (reference sequence). V was trimmed by 3 bases and J by 4 bases, leaving 10 bases between them.

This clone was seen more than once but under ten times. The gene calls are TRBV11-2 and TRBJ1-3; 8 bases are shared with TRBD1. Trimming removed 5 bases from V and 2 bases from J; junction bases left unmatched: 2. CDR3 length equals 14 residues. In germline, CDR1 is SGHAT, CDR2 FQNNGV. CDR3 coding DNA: TGTGCCAGCAGCCAGACAGGGGCTGGAAACACCATATATTTT. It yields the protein CASSQTGAGNTIYF.

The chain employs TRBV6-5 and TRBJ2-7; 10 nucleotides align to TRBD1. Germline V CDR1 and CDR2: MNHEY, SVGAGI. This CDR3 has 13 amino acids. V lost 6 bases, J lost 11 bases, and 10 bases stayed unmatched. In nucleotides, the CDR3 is TGTGCCAGCAGCCACCGCGTGGGGACAGGGGAGTACTTC. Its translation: CASSHRVGTGEYF.

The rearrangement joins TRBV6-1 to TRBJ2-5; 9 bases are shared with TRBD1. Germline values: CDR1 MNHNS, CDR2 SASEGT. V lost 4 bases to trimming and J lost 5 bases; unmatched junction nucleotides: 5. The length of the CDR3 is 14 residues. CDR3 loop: CASSVGQGSETQYF. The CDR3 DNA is TGTGCCAGCAGTGTAGGACAGGGGTCGGAGACCCAGTACTTC.

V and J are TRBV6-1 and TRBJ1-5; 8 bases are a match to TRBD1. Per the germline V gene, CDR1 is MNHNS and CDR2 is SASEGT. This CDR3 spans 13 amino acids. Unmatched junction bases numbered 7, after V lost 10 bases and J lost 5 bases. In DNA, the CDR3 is TGTGCCACTACGGACAGGGTGGATCAGCCCCAGCATTTT. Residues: CATTDRVDQPQHF.

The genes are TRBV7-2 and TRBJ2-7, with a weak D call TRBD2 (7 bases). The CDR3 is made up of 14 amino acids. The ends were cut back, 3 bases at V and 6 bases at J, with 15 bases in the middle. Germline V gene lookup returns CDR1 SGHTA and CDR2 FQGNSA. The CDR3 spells CASSFQGRVSEQYF. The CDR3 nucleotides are TGTGCCAGCAGCTTCCAGGGGAGGGTGAGCGAGCAGTACTTC.

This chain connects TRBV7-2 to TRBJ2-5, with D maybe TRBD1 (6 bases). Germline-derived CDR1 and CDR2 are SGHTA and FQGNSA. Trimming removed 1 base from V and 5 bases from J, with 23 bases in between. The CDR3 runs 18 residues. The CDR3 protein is CASSLVLGAGAGMETQYF. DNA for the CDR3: TGTGCCAGCAGCTTAGTACTTGGGGCAGGGGCAGGGATGGAGACCCAGTACTTC.

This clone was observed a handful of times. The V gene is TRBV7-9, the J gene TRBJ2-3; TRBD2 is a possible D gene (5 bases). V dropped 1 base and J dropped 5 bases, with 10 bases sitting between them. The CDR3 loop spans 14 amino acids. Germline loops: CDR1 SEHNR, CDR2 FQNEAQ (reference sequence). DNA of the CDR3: TGTGCCAGCAGCTTAGTAGGGAGTGGAGATACGCAGTATTTT. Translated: CASSLVGSGDTQYF. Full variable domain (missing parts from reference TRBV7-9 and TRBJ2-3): DTGVSQNPRHKITKRGQNVTFRCDPISEHNRLYWYRQTLGQGPEFLTYFQNEAQLEKSRLLSDRFSAERPKGSFSTLEIQRTEQGDSAMYLCASSLVGSGDTQYFGPGTRLTVL.

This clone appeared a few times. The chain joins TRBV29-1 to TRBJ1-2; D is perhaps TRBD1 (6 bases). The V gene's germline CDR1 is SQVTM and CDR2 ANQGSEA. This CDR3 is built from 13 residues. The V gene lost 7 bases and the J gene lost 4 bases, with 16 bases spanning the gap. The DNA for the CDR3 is TGCAGCGCGCAACGACAGGAAACCTATGGCTACACCTTC. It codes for CSAQRQETYGYTF.

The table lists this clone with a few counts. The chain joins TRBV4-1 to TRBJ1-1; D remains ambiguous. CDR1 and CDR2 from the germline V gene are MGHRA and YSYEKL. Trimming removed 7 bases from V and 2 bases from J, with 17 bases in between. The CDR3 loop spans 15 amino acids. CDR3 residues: CASTTNPTVNTEAFF. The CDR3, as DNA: TGCGCCAGCACCACAAACCCCACAGTAAACACTGAAGCTTTCTTT.

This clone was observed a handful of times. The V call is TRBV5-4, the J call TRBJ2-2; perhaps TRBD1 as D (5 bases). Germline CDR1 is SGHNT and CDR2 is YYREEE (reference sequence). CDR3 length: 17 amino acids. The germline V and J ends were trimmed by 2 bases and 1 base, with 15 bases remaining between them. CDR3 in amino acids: CASSFGGDSWNTGELFF. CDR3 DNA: TGTGCCAGCAGCTTCGGCGGTGACAGCTGGAACACCGGGGAGCTGTTTTTT.

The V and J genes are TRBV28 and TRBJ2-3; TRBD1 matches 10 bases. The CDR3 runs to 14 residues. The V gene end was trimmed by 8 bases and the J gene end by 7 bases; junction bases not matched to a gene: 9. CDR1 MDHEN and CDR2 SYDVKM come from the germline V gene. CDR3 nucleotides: TGTGCCAGCGGTAGACAGGGGGCAAAGAATACGCAGTATTTT. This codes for CASGRQGAKNTQYF.

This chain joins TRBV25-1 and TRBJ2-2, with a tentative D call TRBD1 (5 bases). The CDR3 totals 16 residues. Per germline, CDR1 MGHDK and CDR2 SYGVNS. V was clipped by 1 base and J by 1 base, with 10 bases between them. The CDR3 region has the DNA TGTGCCAGCAGTGAATTGGAACAGGTGAACACCGGGGAGCTGTTTTTT. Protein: CASSELEQVNTGELFF.

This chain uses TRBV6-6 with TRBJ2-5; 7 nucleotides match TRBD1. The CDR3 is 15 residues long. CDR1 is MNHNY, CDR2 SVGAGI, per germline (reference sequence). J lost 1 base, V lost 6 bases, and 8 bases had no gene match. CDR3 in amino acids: CASSYGTAGQETQYF. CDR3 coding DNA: TGTGCCAGCAGCTACGGGACAGCCGGCCAAGAGACCCAGTACTTC.

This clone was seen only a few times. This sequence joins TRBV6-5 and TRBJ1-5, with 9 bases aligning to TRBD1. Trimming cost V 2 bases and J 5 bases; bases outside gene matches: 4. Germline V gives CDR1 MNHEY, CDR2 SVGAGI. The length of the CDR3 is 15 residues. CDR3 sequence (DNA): TGTGCCAGCAGTTACACTACAGGGGGCGATCAGCCCCAGCATTTT. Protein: CASSYTTGGDQPQHF.

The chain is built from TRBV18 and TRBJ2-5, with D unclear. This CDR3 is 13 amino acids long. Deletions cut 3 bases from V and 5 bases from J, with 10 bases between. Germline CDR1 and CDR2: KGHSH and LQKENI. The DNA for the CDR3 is TGTGCCAGCTCACCCTCAGGCCGGGAGACCCAGTACTTC. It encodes CASSPSGRETQYF.

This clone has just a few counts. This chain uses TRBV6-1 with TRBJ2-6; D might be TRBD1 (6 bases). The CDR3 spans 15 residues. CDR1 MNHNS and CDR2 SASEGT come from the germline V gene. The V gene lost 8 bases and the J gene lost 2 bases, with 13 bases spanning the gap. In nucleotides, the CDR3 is TGTGCCAGCGGCACAGGGAACCCTGGGGCCAACGTCCTGACTTTC. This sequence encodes CASGTGNPGANVLTF.

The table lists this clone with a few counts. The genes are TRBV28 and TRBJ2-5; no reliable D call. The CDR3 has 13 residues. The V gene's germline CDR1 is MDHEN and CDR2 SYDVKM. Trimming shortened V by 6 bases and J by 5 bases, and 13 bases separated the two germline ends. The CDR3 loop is CASRRHNGETQYF. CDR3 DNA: TGTGCCAGCAGGCGACATAATGGGGAGACCCAGTACTTC.

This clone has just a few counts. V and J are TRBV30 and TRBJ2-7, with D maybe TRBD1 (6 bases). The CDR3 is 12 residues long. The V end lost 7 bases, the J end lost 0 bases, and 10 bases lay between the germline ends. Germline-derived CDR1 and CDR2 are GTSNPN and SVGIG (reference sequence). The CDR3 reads CASKDSSYEQYF. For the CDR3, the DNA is TGTGCCTCAAAGGACAGCTCCTACGAGCAGTACTTC.

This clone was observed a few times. The DNA of the CDR3 is TGTGCCAGCAGCGACGGGGAGACCCAGTACTTC. The encoded protein is CASSDGETQYF. This chain joins TRBV7-2 and TRBJ2-5; no definite D call. The CDR3 extends over 11 amino acids. V was cut by 5 bases and J by 5 bases, with 6 bases left in between. Germline V lookup: CDR1 SGHTA, CDR2 FQGNSA.

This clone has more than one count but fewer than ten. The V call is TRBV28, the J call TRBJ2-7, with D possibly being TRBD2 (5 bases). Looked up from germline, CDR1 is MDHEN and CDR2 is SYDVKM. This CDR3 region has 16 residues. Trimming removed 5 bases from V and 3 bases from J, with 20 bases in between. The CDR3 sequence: CASSLGGGQAYYEQYF. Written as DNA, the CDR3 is TGTGCCAGCAGTCTCGGAGGTGGGCAGGCGTACTACGAGCAGTACTTC.

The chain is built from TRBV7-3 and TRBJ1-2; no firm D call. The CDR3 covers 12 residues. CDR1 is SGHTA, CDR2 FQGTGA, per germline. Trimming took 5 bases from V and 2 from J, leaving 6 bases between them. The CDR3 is CASSPSNYGYTF. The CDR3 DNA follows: TGTGCCAGCAGCCCGTCCAACTATGGCTACACCTTC.

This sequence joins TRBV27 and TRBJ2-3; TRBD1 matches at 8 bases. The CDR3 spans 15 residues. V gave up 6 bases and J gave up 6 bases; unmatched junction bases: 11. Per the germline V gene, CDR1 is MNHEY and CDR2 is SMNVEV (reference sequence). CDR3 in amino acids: CASSLRQGPDDTQYF. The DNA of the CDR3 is TGTGCCAGCAGCCTACGACAGGGGCCGGACGATACGCAGTATTTT.

For the CDR3, the DNA is TGTGCCAGCTGGCCTCAGGACACTGAAGCTTTCTTT. Translation gives CASWPQDTEAFF. The rearrangement joins TRBV28 to TRBJ1-1; unclear D gene. Trimming pared 8 bases from V and 3 bases from J, leaving 10 bases between. Germline assignment: CDR1 MDHEN and CDR2 SYDVKM. CDR3 size: 12 residues.

This chain's CDR3 is CASSSGRLNTQYF. Here the CDR3 DNA reads TGTGCCAGCTCTAGCGGGAGGCTAAATACGCAGTATTTT. V and J are TRBV6-5 and TRBJ2-3, with TRBD2 matching over 11 bases. The CDR3 is 13 residues long. The germline V gene encodes CDR1 MNHEY and CDR2 SVGAGI. The junction had 5 bases not matched to a gene; V was cut back by 8 bases and J by 7 bases.

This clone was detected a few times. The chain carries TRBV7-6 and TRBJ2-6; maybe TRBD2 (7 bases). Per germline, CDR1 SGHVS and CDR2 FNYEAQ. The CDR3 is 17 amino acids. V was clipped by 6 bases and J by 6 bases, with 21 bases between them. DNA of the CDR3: TGTGCCAGCAGTGTTATAGGAGGGGGGGGTTCGGCCAACGTCCTGACTTTC. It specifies CASSVIGGGGSANVLTF.